Presented here are 25 T cell receptor beta chains from one specimen sequenced in a study of cytomegalovirus exposure and HLA in healthy donors. The PCR ran on 60 Vbeta and 13 Jbeta primers. Method: immunoSEQ multiplex PCR; TCRdb's copy keeps in-frame clones and lacks some. Of 110,000 to 150,000 clones listed, over 8% are singletons. Sequencing was carried out using PBMCs. These receptors originate from a male donor in good health and CMV-seronegative.

A few counts support this clone. The chain is built from TRBV2 and TRBJ1-2; the match to TRBD1 covers 9 bases. V dropped 6 bases and J dropped 4; count of bases not matched to a gene: 18. The CDR3 sequence is 18 residues long. Germline assignment: CDR1 SNHLY and CDR2 FYNNEI. The CDR3: CASRGSAAAGQGFYGYTF. The CDR3 nucleotides read TGTGCCAGCAGGGGGTCAGCGGCTGCCGGACAGGGGTTCTATGGCTACACCTTC. Supplemented by reference TRBV2 and TRBJ1-2, the full variable domain reads EPEVTQTPSHQVTQMGQEVILRCVPISNHLYFYWYRQILGQKVEFLVSFYNNEISEKSEIFDDQFSVERPDGSNFTLKIRSTKLEDSAMYFCASRGSAAAGQGFYGYTFGSGTRLTVV.

The rearrangement joins TRBV4-1 to TRBJ1-1; 9 bases are shared with TRBD1. This CDR3 region has 14 residues. With 6 bases clipped from V and 5 bases from J, the junction kept 7 bases outside the gene matches. Germline lookup yields CDR1 MGHRA and CDR2 YSYEKL. CDR3 in amino acids: CASRQDRGHTEAFF. The CDR3 region has the DNA TGCGCCAGCAGACAGGACAGGGGACATACTGAAGCTTTCTTT.

This chain connects TRBV5-4 to TRBJ1-1; D not resolved. Germline values: CDR1 SGHNT, CDR2 YYREEE (reference sequence). The CDR3 contains 16 residues. The ends were cut back, 2 bases at V and 1 base at J, with 15 bases in the middle. The CDR3 nucleotides are TGTGCCAGCAGCTTCGAGCAGGCCATTACGAACACTGAAGCTTTCTTT. Its protein is CASSFEQAITNTEAFF.

This clone came up a few times. The V call is TRBV9, the J call TRBJ2-1, with a possible D match to TRBD1 (7 bases). Per the germline V gene, CDR1 is SGDLS and CDR2 is YYNGEE. The CDR3 sequence is 15 residues long. The V end was cut by 0 bases, the J end by 7 bases, with 14 bases between. Written as DNA, the CDR3 is TGTGCCAGCAGCGTAGGCCAGGGGGGTCGAAATGAGCAGTTCTTC. It encodes CASSVGQGGRNEQFF.

The gene calls are TRBV7-9 and TRBJ1-3; tentative D call: TRBD1 (6 bases). The germline gives CDR1 SEHNR, CDR2 FQNEAQ (reference sequence). The CDR3 contains 15 residues. Trimming pared 1 base from V and 2 bases from J, leaving 9 bases between. CDR3 amino acids: CASSLEGGAGNTIYF. The CDR3 DNA sequence: TGTGCCAGCAGCTTAGAGGGGGGGGCTGGAAACACCATATATTTT.

The J gene is TRBJ2-5, the V gene TRBV6-5; 11 bases fit TRBD2. V shed 6 bases and J 5 bases; nucleotides not matched to a gene: 5. CDR1 is MNHEY and CDR2 is SVGAGI in the germline V gene. CDR3 size: 14 residues. The CDR3 DNA is TGTGCCAGCAGGCCTAGCGGGGGGCAGGAGACCCAGTACTTC. It yields the protein CASRPSGGQETQYF.

The chain recombines TRBV5-1 with TRBJ1-2; D uncertain. Trimming pared 9 bases from V and 1 base from J, leaving 10 bases between. The CDR3 length is 12 residues. Germline values: CDR1 SGHRS, CDR2 YFSETQ. The CDR3 coding sequence is TGCGCCACCCGGAGGGATAACTATGGCTACACCTTC. Translation gives CATRRDNYGYTF. The whole variable domain, remainder taken from reference TRBV5-1 and TRBJ1-2, is KAGVTQTPRYLIKTRGQQVTLSCSPISGHRSVSWYQQTPGQGLQFLFEYFSETQRNKGNFPGRFSGRQFSNSRSEMNVSTLELGDSALYLCATRRDNYGYTFGSGTRLTVV.

This clone turned up a few times. The chain has TRBV7-2 and TRBJ1-2, with TRBD1 matching 8 bases. The V and J ends lost 8 bases and 1 base, in that order; junction bases with no gene match: 3. Germline-derived CDR1 and CDR2 are SGHTA and FQGNSA. The CDR3 length is 13 residues. The DNA for the CDR3 is TGTGCCAGCCGAGACAGGGGTAACTATGGCTACACCTTC. Its protein product is CASRDRGNYGYTF.

This clone was observed a handful of times. The rearrangement joins TRBV5-1 to TRBJ2-1, with 7 bases aligning to TRBD1. CDR3 size: 11 residues. J lost 10 bases, V lost 4 bases, and 2 bases had no gene match. CDR1 SGHRS and CDR2 YFSETQ come from the germline V gene. The CDR3 nucleotides are TGCGCCAGCAGCACGGACAGGGAGCAGTTCTTC. As protein: CASSTDREQFF.

This clone was recorded a few times. The rearrangement uses TRBV6-1 and TRBJ1-4; 9 bases agree with TRBD1. CDR3 length: 15 residues. Germline CDR1 and CDR2: MNHNS and SASEGT. Losses at the gene ends were 4 bases for V and 5 bases for J; bases not matched to a gene: 5. Here the CDR3 reads CASSGPGTGNEKLFF. The CDR3 DNA sequence: TGTGCCAGCAGTGGCCCCGGGACAGGGAATGAAAAACTGTTTTTT.

The rearrangement joins TRBV28 to TRBJ2-7; no clear D. V lost 8 bases to trimming and J lost 3 bases, with 11 bases between them. CDR1 is MDHEN and CDR2 is SYDVKM in the germline V gene. This CDR3 is built from 12 residues. The CDR3 sequence: CASGASLYEQYF. CDR3 coding DNA: TGTGCCAGCGGAGCGAGCCTCTACGAGCAGTACTTC.

This rearrangement joins TRBV7-2 to TRBJ1-6; 7 bases align to TRBD1. This CDR3 comprises 16 residues. With V trimmed by 4 bases and J by 10 bases, 13 bases remained unmatched. Germline CDR1 and CDR2: SGHTA and FQGNSA. CDR3 in amino acids: CASSSTGTVLGSPLHF. The CDR3, as DNA: TGTGCCAGCAGCTCCACTGGGACAGTTCTCGGATCACCCCTCCACTTT.

This clone was recorded a few times. The chain joins TRBV4-1 to TRBJ1-1; 10 bases match TRBD1. V was clipped by 4 bases and J by 0 bases; unmatched bases: 11. CDR1 and CDR2 (germline): MGHRA, YSYEKL. This CDR3 is built from 18 residues. The CDR3, as DNA: TGCGCCAGCAGCCTCCTCTCCGGGACAGGGGCTATGAACACTGAAGCTTTCTTT. Residues: CASSLLSGTGAMNTEAFF.

The V and J genes are TRBV5-1 and TRBJ1-1; perhaps TRBD1 as D (5 bases). V dropped 4 bases and J dropped 5 bases, with 12 bases sitting between them. Looked up from germline, CDR1 is SGHRS and CDR2 is YFSETQ. This CDR3 is built from 13 residues. In DNA, the CDR3 is TGCGCCAGCAGCGTAGGGGTAGTGACTGAAGCTTTCTTT. Amino acids: CASSVGVVTEAFF.

The J gene is TRBJ1-1, the V gene TRBV2, with D maybe TRBD1 (6 bases). The CDR3 has 16 residues. The germline V gene encodes CDR1 SNHLY and CDR2 FYNNEI. Trimming shortened V by 4 bases and J by 7 bases, and 22 bases separated the two germline ends. CDR3 sequence reads: CASSVNMETGEGEAFF. CDR3 DNA sequence: TGTGCCAGCAGTGTAAATATGGAGACAGGCGAGGGTGAAGCTTTCTTT.

The chain is built from TRBV10-3 and TRBJ2-1, with a tentative D call TRBD2 (5 bases). The CDR3 has 19 amino acids. Deletions cut 0 bases from V and 3 bases from J, with 21 bases between. Germline CDR1 and CDR2: ENHRY and SYGVKD. The CDR3 loop reads CAISESETTKLGNYNEQFF. In nucleotides, the CDR3 is TGTGCCATCAGTGAGTCGGAGACTACCAAGTTGGGGAACTACAATGAGCAGTTCTTC.

The chain has TRBV7-8 and TRBJ2-7; D gene unclear. Trimming shortened V by 1 base and J by 1 base, and 11 bases separated the two germline ends. The CDR3 extends over 15 amino acids. CDR1 is SGHVS, CDR2 FQNEAQ, per germline. CDR3 bases: TGTGCCAGCAGCTTAGACCATGGGCGATCCTACGAGCAGTACTTC. Translated: CASSLDHGRSYEQYF.

The chain uses TRBV5-1 and TRBJ1-4, with a tentative D call TRBD1 (6 bases). Deletions cut 1 base from V and 3 bases from J, with 10 bases between. Germline CDR1 and CDR2: SGHRS and YFSETQ. This CDR3 has 15 amino acids. The CDR3 coding sequence is TGCGCCAGCAGCTTGTTAGGACAGCCTAATGAAAAACTGTTTTTT. Residues: CASSLLGQPNEKLFF.

This clone was seen only a few times. The J gene is TRBJ1-3, the V gene TRBV5-1; D might be TRBD1 (6 bases). CDR3 size: 14 residues. Germline lookup yields CDR1 SGHRS and CDR2 YFSETQ. V was shortened by 5 bases and J by 0 bases, with 9 bases between the two germline ends. CDR3: CASSRTASGNTIYF. CDR3 nucleotide sequence: TGCGCCAGCAGTAGGACAGCCTCTGGAAACACCATATATTTT.

The V gene is TRBV9, the J gene TRBJ1-5; 7 bases align to TRBD1. Losses at the gene ends were 2 bases for V and 10 bases for J; bases not matched to a gene: 6. The length of the CDR3 is 13 residues. Germline CDR1 SGDLS, CDR2 YYNGEE. CDR3 sequence: CASSVSQGGPQHF. For the CDR3, the DNA is TGTGCCAGCAGCGTGAGCCAGGGGGGTCCCCAGCATTTT. Full variable domain (missing parts from reference TRBV9 and TRBJ1-5): DSGVTQTPKHLITATGQRVTLRCSPRSGDLSVYWYQQSLDQGLQFLIQYYNGEERAKGNILERFSAQQFPDLHSELNLSSLELGDSALYFCASSVSQGGPQHFGDGTRLSIL.

The rearrangement joins TRBV30 to TRBJ2-7; possible D gene TRBD2, 5 bases. The germline V gene encodes CDR1 GTSNPN and CDR2 SVGIG (reference sequence). CDR3 size: 11 residues. V lost 1 base and J lost 9, with 10 bases in between. The CDR3 region is CAWSELVVQYF. CDR3 nucleotides: TGTGCCTGGAGTGAACTAGTTGTGCAGTACTTC.

This clone was detected only a few times. J is TRBJ2-1 and V is TRBV11-2; possibly TRBD2 for D (6 bases). Germline V gene sequence: CDR1 SGHAT, CDR2 FQNNGV. The CDR3 length is 15 residues. Trimming removed 0 bases at V and 6 bases at J, with 12 bases between. Here the CDR3 DNA reads TGTGCCAGCAGCTTAGATTGGCGGGAAGGCAATGAGCAGTTCTTC. Translating gives CASSLDWREGNEQFF.

The sample holds a few counts of this clone. The chain couples TRBV28 to TRBJ2-7, with 7 bases matching TRBD1. From germline, CDR1 is MDHEN and CDR2 SYDVKM. The ends lost 6 bases at V and 2 bases at J; junction bases unmatched: 10. The CDR3 sequence is 15 residues long. CDR3 in amino acids: CASSPEVTGTYEQYF. In nucleotides, the CDR3 is TGTGCCAGCAGCCCTGAGGTGACAGGGACCTACGAGCAGTACTTC.

The V and J genes are TRBV9 and TRBJ2-6, with no clear D. V lost 4 bases to trimming and J lost 0 bases, with 8 bases between them. This CDR3 is built from 15 residues. Germline V gene lookup returns CDR1 SGDLS and CDR2 YYNGEE. The CDR3 DNA sequence: TGTGCCAGCAGCCTAAACCCCTCTGGGGCCAACGTCCTGACTTTC. Its translation is CASSLNPSGANVLTF.

V and J are TRBV7-9 and TRBJ1-6, with D possibly being TRBD1 (5 bases). Deletions cut 5 bases from V and 6 bases from J, with 11 bases between. The CDR3 has 14 residues. In germline, CDR1 is SEHNR, CDR2 FQNEAQ (reference sequence). The CDR3 bases are TGTGCCAGCAGCCCCCCGGGGGGTAATTCACCCCTCCACTTT. This codes for CASSPPGGNSPLHF.